These 27 T cell receptor beta chains were all obtained from the same sample, sequenced in a study of prognosis after radiotherapy for stage I lung cancer. Amplicons of TCR beta CDR3 were generated from genomic DNA by two-round multiplex PCR. With primers specific to each TRBV and TRBJ gene, the first-round PCR was performed. Using its own MiXCR run on the multiplex PCR reads, TCRdb lists one record per CDR3 protein. The data contain about 8,500 distinct CDR3 sequences, 62% of them singletons. The starting material was PBMCs, obtained before or after stereotactic body radiation therapy (not recorded which). Every receptor here comes from a donor over 45 with non-small cell lung cancer.

For this clonotype: This clone may be a read error of a much larger clone one base away. V and J are TRBV4-1 and TRBJ2-5; 10 bases align to TRBD2. The CDR3 runs to 17 residues. Trimming at V came to 1 base and at J to 5 bases, leaving 10 bases not matched to a gene. Germline assignment: CDR1 MGHRA and CDR2 YSYEKL. CDR3 amino acids: CASSQGTSGAPLETQYF. For the CDR3, the DNA is TGCGCCAGCAGCCAAGGGACTAGCGGAGCCCCTCTGGAGACCCAGTACTTC.

V gene TRBV11-2 combines with J gene TRBJ2-1; 7 nucleotides agree with TRBD1. The length of the CDR3 is 12 residues. Germline CDR1 reads SGHAT; CDR2 reads FQNNGV. V lost 5 bases, J lost 10 bases, and 5 bases stayed unmatched. CDR3 region: CASSIADREQFF. The CDR3 DNA reads as TGTGCCAGCAGCATCGCGGACAGGGAGCAGTTCTTC. Supplemented by reference TRBV11-2 and TRBJ2-1, the full variable domain reads EAGVAQSPRYKIIEKRQSVAFWCNPISGHATLYWYQQILGQGPKLLIQFQNNGVVDDSQLPKDRFSAERLKGVDSTLKIQPAKLEDSAVYLCASSIADREQFFGPGTRLTVL.

This clonotype was counted a few times. At one end, the junction sequence differs from germline, possibly due to a read error. This chain links TRBV19 with TRBJ1-1; D unresolved. CDR1 and CDR2 (germline): LNHDA, SQIVND (reference sequence). CDR3 size: 15 residues. CDR3 residues: CASRTGLSVNTEDFF. The CDR3 nucleotides are TGTGCCAGTAGGACTGGGCTTAGTGTGAACACTGAAGATTTCTTT.

To note about this clonotype: One base separates it from a far larger clone, so it is likely a read error. Here the CDR3 DNA reads TGTGCCAGCATTAGAGATAGCGGGAAGGTCGCCGGGGAGCTGTTTTTT. Translation gives CASIRDSGKVAGELFF. V usage is TRBV6-8 and J usage is TRBJ2-2; 8 nucleotides match TRBD2. CDR3 length equals 16 residues. Losses at the gene ends were 7 bases for V and 6 bases for J; bases not matched to a gene: 13. In germline, CDR1 is MNHGY, CDR2 SAAAGT.

The table lists this clonotype with a count of one. A far larger clone is off by one base, so a read error is likely. J is TRBJ2-7 and V is TRBV6-4, with D possibly being TRBD1 (5 bases). Germline loops: CDR1 MRHNA, CDR2 SNTAGT. The V and J ends lost 10 bases and 3 bases respectively, with 19 bases between them. The CDR3 has 14 residues. CDR3 in DNA: TGTGCCATCAGGGCGAACGGACGAAACTACGAGCAGTACTTC. Its protein is CAIRANGRNYEQYF.

The chain combines TRBV20-1 with TRBJ1-6; possible D gene TRBD1, 5 bases. Germline V gene data show CDR1 as DFQATT and CDR2 as SNEGSKA (reference sequence). The CDR3 is 18 residues long. V lost 3 bases, J lost 6 bases, and 24 bases lay in between. The CDR3: CSASPFVGTRRGNSPLHF. In DNA, the CDR3 is TGCAGTGCTAGCCCCTTTGTAGGGACGAGGAGAGGTAATTCACCCCTCCACTTT.

This clonotype is large by share. This chain connects TRBV12-3 or TRBV12-4 to TRBJ2-2, with D perhaps assigned TRBD1 or TRBD2 (6 bases each). V was cut by 4 bases and J by 5 bases, with 14 bases left in between. CDR3 length: 15 residues. CDR3 amino acids: CASSSRGRRTGELFF. CDR3 nucleotide sequence: TGTGCCAGCAGTTCCCGGGGGCGAAGGACCGGGGAGCTGTTTTTT.

By share, this clonotype ranks as medium-sized. The chain has TRBV4-1 and TRBJ2-1; 14 bases line up with TRBD2. The V gene's germline CDR1 is MGHRA and CDR2 YSYEKL. This CDR3 has 19 amino acids. With 3 bases clipped from V and 0 bases from J, the junction kept 7 bases outside the gene matches. The CDR3 coding sequence is TGCGCCAGCAGCCAGACCGGGACTAGCGGGGGAAGCTCCTACAATGAGCAGTTCTTC. Its translation: CASSQTGTSGGSSYNEQFF.

This clonotype was detected many times. This rearrangement joins TRBV18 to TRBJ2-4, with a tentative D call TRBD1 (5 bases). CDR1 is KGHSH and CDR2 is LQKENI in the germline V gene. The CDR3 has 17 amino acids. Trimming took 4 bases from V and 3 from J, leaving 19 bases between them. CDR3 in DNA: TGTGCCAGCTCACTGACCACCCTGACAGCGAGCAAAAACATTCAGTACTTC. It is translated as CASSLTTLTASKNIQYF.

This clonotype ranks as medium-sized. The V and J genes are TRBV9 and TRBJ2-1; TRBD2 matches 10 bases. Germline CDR1 is SGDLS and CDR2 is YYNGEE. J gave up 8 bases and V 0 bases, and 5 bases lay outside the gene matches. The CDR3 spans 15 residues. CDR3 residues: CASSVGASGRDEQFF. The CDR3 nucleotides read TGTGCCAGCAGCGTAGGGGCTAGCGGGAGAGATGAGCAGTTCTTC.

As for this clonotype: Since a much larger clone is just one base distant, this may be a read error. The gene calls are TRBV12-3 or TRBV12-4 and TRBJ2-1, with 8 bases that match TRBD2. J gave up 1 base and V 7 bases, and 3 bases lay outside the gene matches. This CDR3 region has 14 residues. CDR3 in amino acids: CASKASGSYNEQFF. DNA for the CDR3: TGTGCCAGCAAGGCTAGCGGGTCCTACAATGAGCAGTTCTTC.

On this clonotype: A far more abundant clone sits one base away, making this likely a read error. The chain couples TRBV6-1 to TRBJ2-7; TRBD1 matches 7 bases. This CDR3 comprises 13 residues. V was pared by 7 bases and J by 2 bases, with 5 bases of the junction left unmatched. Looked up from germline, CDR1 is MNHNS and CDR2 is SASEGT. In nucleotides, the CDR3 is TGTGCCAGCATTTCACAGGGGACCTACGAGCAGTACTTC. It is translated as CASISQGTYEQYF.

Concerning this clonotype: One end of the junction is discordant with germline, which a read error may explain. This rearrangement joins TRBV6-1 to TRBJ1-5; perhaps TRBD1 as D (6 bases). Germline CDR1 and CDR2: MNHNS and SASEGT. The CDR3 runs 14 residues. In nucleotides, the CDR3 is TGTGCCAGCAGTACCGAGGGGGATCATCAGCCCCAGAATTTT. This encodes CASSTEGDHQPQNF.

The chain's CDR3 is CASSPRPYGYTF. For the CDR3, the DNA is TGTGCCAGCAGCCCCCGTCCCTATGGCTACACCTTC. The chain combines TRBV7-9 with TRBJ1-2; D gene ambiguous. V was pared by 5 bases and J by 4 bases, with 8 bases between. CDR3 length equals 12 residues. Germline V gene lookup returns CDR1 SEHNR and CDR2 FQNEAQ (reference sequence).

In its sample, this clonotype is medium-sized. This sequence joins TRBV19 and TRBJ2-3, with 8 bases matching TRBD1. V gave up 7 bases and J gave up 3 bases; unmatched junction bases: 9. The CDR3 loop spans 15 amino acids. Germline V CDR1 and CDR2: LNHDA, SQIVND (reference sequence). CDR3: CASTAGQGRTDTQYF. The CDR3 nucleotides are TGTGCCAGTACCGCAGGACAGGGAAGAACAGATACGCAGTATTTT.

The J gene is TRBJ2-6, the V gene TRBV6-1; D possibly corresponds to TRBD2 (5 bases). CDR1 and CDR2 (germline): MNHNS, SASEGT. V lost 7 bases and J lost 0, with 13 bases in between. The CDR3 is 16 amino acids. The DNA of the CDR3 is TGTGCCAGCAACAACGGACTGATCTCTGGGGCCAACGTCCTGACTTTC. This codes for CASNNGLISGANVLTF.

The chain recombines TRBV6-5 with TRBJ2-1; tentative D call: TRBD1 (5 bases). From germline, CDR1 is MNHEY and CDR2 SVGAGI. Trimming stripped 2 bases from V and 2 bases from J, with 13 bases between. CDR3 length: 16 amino acids. The CDR3 here is CASSYVRVGPYNEQFF. DNA for the CDR3: TGTGCCAGCAGTTACGTCAGGGTAGGGCCCTACAATGAGCAGTTCTTC.

The sample holds a few counts of this clonotype. V usage is TRBV27 and J usage is TRBJ1-2; 12 bases align to TRBD1. Looked up from germline, CDR1 is MNHEY and CDR2 is SMNVEV (reference sequence). There are 17 residues in the CDR3. V shed 1 base and J 7 bases; nucleotides not matched to a gene: 10. Here the CDR3 DNA reads TGTGCCAGCAGTTTATTGGGGACAGGGGGCGCGTTCGGTGGCTACACCTTC. It specifies CASSLLGTGGAFGGYTF.

As to this clonotype: At one end, the junction sequence differs from germline, possibly due to a read error. The chain employs TRBV7-9 and TRBJ1-2; D is uncertain. The germline gives CDR1 SEHNR, CDR2 FQNEAQ (reference sequence). This CDR3 region has 13 residues. The CDR3 region is CASSLLTTSSPPF. The CDR3 DNA follows: TGTGCCAGCAGCTTACTAACGACCTCCAGTCCCCCCTTC.

The chain has TRBV7-9 and TRBJ1-6; 8 positions match TRBD1. The CDR3 spans 14 residues. CDR1 SEHNR and CDR2 FQNEAQ come from the germline V gene (reference sequence). Germline trimming cut 3 bases from V and 10 bases from J; bases unmatched to any gene: 5. The CDR3 nucleotides are TGTGCCAGCAGCTTTGCAGGGGGCGTATCACCCCTCCACTTT. Translated, it gives CASSFAGGVSPLHF.

The chain recombines TRBV2 with TRBJ2-7; no definite D call. The CDR3 is 16 amino acids. The germline V gene encodes CDR1 SNHLY and CDR2 FYNNEI. V shed 11 bases and J shed 4 bases, with 27 bases lying between them. CDR3 coding DNA: TGTGCCGTAAGACCGTTCCGGGCCCGGAAATCATACGAGCAGTACTTC. Protein: CAVRPFRARKSYEQYF.

By share, this clonotype counts as medium-sized. This sequence joins TRBV30 and TRBJ1-2, with 7 bases matching TRBD1. The CDR3 is made up of 14 amino acids. Per germline, CDR1 GTSNPN and CDR2 SVGIG (reference sequence). V trimming: 5 bases; J trimming: 0 bases; junction bases outside the gene matches: 6. The CDR3 region is CAWGGTAANYGYTF. The CDR3 bases are TGTGCCTGGGGCGGGACAGCAGCTAACTATGGCTACACCTTC. Using reference TRBV30 and TRBJ1-2 for the parts outside the CDR3, the full variable domain is SQTIHQWPATLVQPVGSPLSLECTVEGTSNPNLYWYRQAAGRGLQLLFYSVGIGQISSEVPQNLSASRPQDRQFILSSKKLLLSDSGFYLCAWGGTAANYGYTFGSGTRLTVV.

This clonotype was counted many times. The rearrangement joins TRBV5-1 to TRBJ1-1; 9 nucleotides line up with TRBD1. After removal of 4 bases from V and 1 base from J, the junction contained 5 bases not matched to a gene. CDR1 is SGHRS, CDR2 YFSETQ, per germline. The CDR3 has 15 amino acids. The CDR3 DNA reads TGCGCCAGCAGCCCGGGACAGGGATCGAACACTGAAGCTTTCTTT. It codes for CASSPGQGSNTEAFF. The variable domain in full, with the rest retrieved from reference TRBV5-1 and TRBJ1-1, is KAGVTQTPRYLIKTRGQQVTLSCSPISGHRSVSWYQQTPGQGLQFLFEYFSETQRNKGNFPGRFSGRQFSNSRSEMNVSTLELGDSALYLCASSPGQGSNTEAFFGQGTRLTVV.

By sample fraction, this clonotype is medium-sized (0.01 to 0.1%). CDR3 DNA: TGTGCCAGCAGCGTGGGGGGGAAAGAGACCCAGTACTTC. This translates into CASSVGGKETQYF. The chain is built from TRBV9 and TRBJ2-5, with 7 bases fitting TRBD2. J lost 3 bases, V lost 2 bases, and 1 base had no gene match. Germline V gene data show CDR1 as SGDLS and CDR2 as YYNGEE. There are 13 residues in the CDR3.

About this clonotype itself: This sequence is one base from a far larger clone and is likely a read error. The chain carries TRBV6-8 and TRBJ2-2; D is possibly TRBD2 (5 bases). The CDR3 totals 15 residues. CDR1 and CDR2 from the germline V gene are MNHGY and SAAAGT. CDR3 sequence: CVSSFMGVNTGELFF. DNA for the CDR3: TGTGTCAGCTCCTTTATGGGAGTAAACACCGGGGAGCTGTTTTTT.

The chain recombines TRBV7-3 with TRBJ2-3; a possible D gene is TRBD2 (5 bases). The CDR3 spans 16 residues. Trimming stripped 2 bases from V and 0 bases from J, with 12 bases between. From germline, CDR1 is SGHTA and CDR2 FQGTGA. The CDR3 protein is CASSLGVGVSTDTQYF. CDR3 sequence (DNA): TGTGCCAGCAGCTTAGGTGTGGGAGTTAGCACAGATACGCAGTATTTT.

The rearrangement links TRBV29-1 to TRBJ2-7; TRBD1 might be the D (6 bases). Trimming took 6 bases from V and 4 from J, leaving 16 bases between them. The germline gives CDR1 SQVTM, CDR2 ANQGSEA. This CDR3 has 13 amino acids. The CDR3: CSVYGQSTYEQYF. CDR3 in DNA: TGCAGCGTATATGGACAGTCGACTTACGAGCAGTACTTC.